Below are 15 T cell receptor beta chains sequenced from a single sample in a study of T-cell reconstitution after alpha-beta-depleted transplantation in children. For TCRbeta, the library was prepared with unique molecular identifiers. TCRdb redid the calling of the PCR reads with MiXCR, one entry per CDR3 protein. This table has hundreds of thousands of distinct CDR3 sequences, around 16% appearing once. Here the sequenced sample was PBMCs from the stem cell graft donor, taken from the stem cell graft. The receptors come from a human donor who donated a stem cell graft to a child with acute myeloid leukemia.

This clonotype was counted many times. The J gene is TRBJ2-1, the V gene TRBV27; 8 nucleotides match TRBD2. Germline V CDR1 and CDR2: MNHEY, SMNVEV (reference sequence). The CDR3 sequence is 15 residues long. The ends lost 6 bases at V and 3 bases at J; junction bases unmatched: 7. The CDR3 region is CASSAIAGLYNEQFF. Here the CDR3 DNA reads TGTGCCAGCAGCGCCATAGCGGGACTCTACAATGAGCAGTTCTTC.

This clonotype was found a few times. V usage is TRBV19 and J usage is TRBJ1-5; 12 bases align to TRBD1. Per germline, CDR1 LNHDA and CDR2 SQIVND (reference sequence). The V and J ends lost 5 bases and 2 bases, in that order; junction bases with no gene match: 10. The CDR3 has 18 amino acids. CDR3 region: CASSLPGQGARRNQPQHF. The CDR3 coding sequence is TGTGCCAGTAGTTTACCGGGACAGGGGGCGCGTCGCAATCAGCCCCAGCATTTT.

Only a few counts were recorded for this clonotype. This chain uses TRBV7-2 with TRBJ1-2; D is undetermined. This CDR3 comprises 14 residues. Between the trimmed V and J ends, which lost 6 bases and 2 bases, there was a span of 13 bases. The germline V gene encodes CDR1 SGHTA and CDR2 FQGNSA. The CDR3 bases are TGTGCCAGCAGTTTGGACCGGAGGAACTATGGCTACACCTTC. Amino acids: CASSLDRRNYGYTF.

The CDR3 nucleotides are TGTGCCAGCAGTTACATCAGTCAAGGGGAGCAGTTCTTC. This encodes CASSYISQGEQFF. V usage is TRBV6-5 and J usage is TRBJ2-1; the D is unclear. The CDR3 runs to 13 residues. V was trimmed by 2 bases and J by 10 bases, leaving 12 bases between them. Germline lookup yields CDR1 MNHEY and CDR2 SVGAGI.

This sequence joins TRBV20-1 and TRBJ1-5, with TRBD1 as a possible D gene (6 bases). The germline gives CDR1 DFQATT, CDR2 SNEGSKA (reference sequence). This CDR3 contains 15 residues. V lost 3 bases to trimming and J lost 4 bases, with 16 bases between them. DNA for the CDR3: TGCAGTGCTAGTCTTCAGGACAGTTTGAATCAGCCCCAGCATTTT. Translating gives CSASLQDSLNQPQHF.

This clonotype has ten or more counts. The genes are TRBV12-3 or TRBV12-4 and TRBJ2-1; D might be TRBD1 or TRBD2, each matching 5 bases. The germline V and J ends were trimmed by 3 bases and 7 bases, with 10 bases remaining between them. This CDR3 spans 13 amino acids. The CDR3, as DNA: TGTGCCAGCAGTTTGGGGACGGCAAATGAGCAGTTCTTC. This sequence encodes CASSLGTANEQFF.

The CDR3 loop reads CASSSGQGYYNEQFF. The DNA of the CDR3 is TGCGCCAGCAGCTCGGGACAGGGTTACTACAATGAGCAGTTCTTC. This chain links TRBV5-1 with TRBJ2-1; 9 nucleotides agree with TRBD1. The CDR3 extends over 15 amino acids. The germline V gene has CDR1 SGHRS and CDR2 YFSETQ. V gave up 3 bases and J gave up 3 bases; unmatched junction bases: 4.

The gene calls are TRBV5-1 and TRBJ2-3; 9 bases align to TRBD1. The V gene's germline CDR1 is SGHRS and CDR2 YFSETQ. The CDR3 length is 15 residues. Trimming removed 3 bases from V and 2 bases from J; junction bases left unmatched: 4. The CDR3 nucleotides read TGCGCCAGCAGCTCGGACAGGGGAAACACAGATACGCAGTATTTT. It translates to CASSSDRGNTDTQYF.

This clonotype has a handful of counts. CDR3 sequence reads: CASSFEVIGDQYF. The DNA for the CDR3 is TGCGCCAGCAGCTTCGAGGTAATCGGAGACCAGTACTTC. V is TRBV5-1 and J is TRBJ2-5; D remains unclear. The V end was cut by 2 bases, the J end by 10 bases, with 15 bases between. CDR1 and CDR2 (germline): SGHRS, YFSETQ. This CDR3 comprises 13 residues.

This clonotype turned up a few times. The rearrangement uses TRBV7-2 and TRBJ1-5; tentative D call: TRBD1 (6 bases). V lost 1 base and J lost 4, with 11 bases in between. The CDR3 extends over 15 amino acids. Per germline, CDR1 SGHTA and CDR2 FQGNSA. The CDR3 loop is CASSLVGGANQPQHF. Written as DNA, the CDR3 is TGTGCCAGCAGCTTAGTCGGGGGGGCGAATCAGCCCCAGCATTTT. Drawing the rest from reference TRBV7-2 and TRBJ1-5, the complete variable domain is GAGVSQSPSNKVTEKGKDVELRCDPISGHTALYWYRQSLGQGLEFLIYFQGNSAPDKSGLPSDRFSAERTGGSVSTLTIQRTQQEDSAVYLCASSLVGGANQPQHFGDGTRLSIL.

The chain joins TRBV13 to TRBJ1-6; 8 nucleotides agree with TRBD1. J was trimmed by 0 bases and V by 3 bases; bases with no gene match: 10. The CDR3 covers 19 residues. Germline V CDR1 and CDR2: PRHDT, FYEKMQ (reference sequence). The CDR3 region is CASSFSPGQGSSYNSPLHF. In nucleotides, the CDR3 is TGTGCCAGCAGCTTCTCCCCTGGACAGGGAAGCTCCTATAATTCACCCCTCCACTTT.

The rearrangement joins TRBV6-5 to TRBJ2-3; D may be TRBD1 (5 bases). This CDR3 comprises 15 residues. V lost 2 bases to trimming and J lost 4 bases, with 13 bases between them. The germline gives CDR1 MNHEY, CDR2 SVGAGI. The CDR3 loop reads CASSYGASVADTQYF. CDR3 coding DNA: TGTGCCAGCAGTTACGGGGCTAGTGTGGCAGATACGCAGTATTTT.

This clonotype was observed many times. The CDR3 here is CASSFTGSEQFF. Here the CDR3 DNA reads TGCGCCAGCAGCTTTACAGGGTCAGAGCAGTTCTTC. V usage is TRBV5-1 and J usage is TRBJ2-1; possible D gene TRBD1, 6 bases. Trimming stripped 2 bases from V and 10 bases from J, with 10 bases between. The CDR3 has 12 amino acids. From germline, CDR1 is SGHRS and CDR2 YFSETQ.

This chain links TRBV13 with TRBJ1-1; perhaps TRBD1 as D (6 bases). V gave up 1 base and J gave up 1 base, with 13 bases separating them. From germline, CDR1 is PRHDT and CDR2 FYEKMQ (reference sequence). The CDR3 sequence is 16 residues long. The CDR3 DNA reads TGTGCCAGCAGCTTAGAGACAGGTTATTCGAACACTGAAGCTTTCTTT. It yields the protein CASSLETGYSNTEAFF.

The V and J genes are TRBV11-2 and TRBJ2-3, with D possibly being TRBD1 (5 bases). Germline V gene data show CDR1 as SGHAT and CDR2 as FQNNGV. The CDR3 is 15 amino acids. The V gene lost 2 bases and the J gene lost 2 bases, with 11 bases spanning the gap. The CDR3 protein is CASSLPRVSTDTQYF. In nucleotides, the CDR3 is TGTGCCAGCAGCTTACCCAGGGTGTCCACAGATACGCAGTATTTT.